The 15 T cell receptor beta chains given below trace back to one sample, sequenced in a study of CD8 T cells in Susac syndrome. Random hexamers served to reverse transcribe roughly 0.5 to 1 ug RNA. In TCRdb, the immunoSEQ multiplex PCR reads were re-called with MiXCR into one record per CDR3 protein. The sample has some 400,000 distinct CDR3 sequences; 85% are singletons. The sample comprised CD8+ T cells from PBMCs. These receptors were taken from a human donor with multiple sclerosis.

This chain uses TRBV25-1 with TRBJ1-2; no firm D call. Trimming cost V 0 bases and J 2 bases, with 16 bases left between them. From germline, CDR1 is MGHDK and CDR2 SYGVNS. The CDR3 length is 17 residues. CDR3 DNA sequence: TGTGCCAGCAGTGAATATTATCCGGCAGGCACGAACTATGGCTACACCTTC. This codes for CASSEYYPAGTNYGYTF.

The chain is built from TRBV27 and TRBJ1-2, with 9 bases that match TRBD1. V lost 2 bases and J lost 9; bases outside the gene matches: 4. The CDR3 has 13 amino acids. Germline V gene lookup returns CDR1 MNHEY and CDR2 SMNVEV (reference sequence). The DNA of the CDR3 is TGTGCCAGCAGTTTAGGGACAGGGACGCGCTACACCTTC. Amino acids: CASSLGTGTRYTF.

This clonotype was recorded only once. V and J are TRBV4-1 and TRBJ2-3, with D uncertain. The CDR3 sequence is 12 residues long. Per germline, CDR1 MGHRA and CDR2 YSYEKL. V was cut by 5 bases and J by 6 bases, with 9 bases left in between. The CDR3 protein is CASSWARDTQYF. The DNA of the CDR3 is TGCGCCAGCAGCTGGGCTCGGGATACGCAGTATTTT.

V usage is TRBV4-2 and J usage is TRBJ1-1, with no clear D. Looked up from germline, CDR1 is LGHNA and CDR2 is YNFKEQ. There are 13 residues in the CDR3. The V and J ends lost 2 bases and 6 bases respectively, with 10 bases between them. The chain's CDR3 is CASSQTGVAEAFF. In DNA form, the CDR3 reads TGTGCCAGCAGCCAAACTGGGGTGGCTGAAGCTTTCTTT.

The chain joins TRBV7-6 to TRBJ2-1; TRBD2 matches 7 bases. The germline gives CDR1 SGHVS, CDR2 FNYEAQ. J lost 0 bases, V lost 4 bases, and 15 bases had no gene match. The CDR3 extends over 19 amino acids. The CDR3 loop is CASSSQPGGGPDSYNEQFF. The CDR3 DNA is TGTGCCAGCAGCTCGCAACCGGGGGGAGGCCCGGACTCCTACAATGAGCAGTTCTTC.

The gene calls are TRBV7-2 and TRBJ1-1; no firm D call. This CDR3 contains 17 residues. Trimming removed 0 bases from V and 0 bases from J, with 14 bases in between. Germline assignment: CDR1 SGHTA and CDR2 FQGNSA. CDR3 sequence: CASSLAASVGVNTEAFF. In DNA form, the CDR3 reads TGTGCCAGCAGCTTAGCTGCCTCAGTTGGGGTGAACACTGAAGCTTTCTTT.

This clonotype was seen a few times. The V call is TRBV6-5, the J call TRBJ2-7; D gene unclear. CDR1 and CDR2 (germline): MNHEY, SVGAGI. The CDR3 totals 12 residues. Trimming shortened V by 4 bases and J by 3 bases, and 7 bases separated the two germline ends. CDR3 residues: CASSSNVYEQYF. The CDR3 DNA reads as TGTGCCAGCAGTTCAAACGTCTACGAGCAGTACTTC.

The CDR3 DNA reads as TGCAGTGGGACTAGCGGAACCTCCTACAATGAGCAGTTCTTC. Residues: CSGTSGTSYNEQFF. The chain has TRBV20-1 and TRBJ2-1, with 10 bases aligning to TRBD2. The junction had 3 bases not matched to a gene; V was cut back by 7 bases and J by 0 bases. The germline gives CDR1 DFQATT, CDR2 SNEGSKA (reference sequence). The CDR3 extends over 14 amino acids.

In regard to this clonotype: Germline and junction disagree at one end, which may indicate a read error. V is TRBV29-1 and J is TRBJ1-1, with D possibly TRBD1 on 6 matching bases. Germline V CDR1 and CDR2: SQVTM, ANQGSEA. This CDR3 has 14 residues. CDR3 loop: CSVEEQGLNTEAFF. CDR3 DNA: TGCAGCGTGGAAGAACAGGGTTTGAACACTGAAGCTTTCTTT.

This chain links TRBV4-1 with TRBJ1-2; D not certain. This CDR3 spans 14 amino acids. V was clipped by 1 base and J by 1 base, with 7 bases between them. Germline V lookup: CDR1 MGHRA, CDR2 YSYEKL. CDR3 DNA: TGCGCCAGCAGCCAAGCTGAGGGTAACTATGGCTACACCTTC. Its protein is CASSQAEGNYGYTF.

The chain has TRBV27 and TRBJ2-7, with D possibly called TRBD1 or TRBD2 (6 bases each). CDR3 length: 14 residues. Trimming removed 7 bases from V and 1 base from J, with 14 bases in between. Germline lookup yields CDR1 MNHEY and CDR2 SMNVEV (reference sequence). Written as DNA, the CDR3 is TGTGCCAGCAAACCGCGGGACACTTCCTACGAGCAGTACTTC. This translates into CASKPRDTSYEQYF.

The chain recombines TRBV20-1 with TRBJ2-7; D is unclear. V lost 7 bases to trimming and J lost 6 bases, with 13 bases between them. This CDR3 has 11 amino acids. The V gene's germline CDR1 is DFQATT and CDR2 SNEGSKA (reference sequence). The CDR3 DNA is TGCAGTGTAGGGCCCCGAGCCGAGCAGTACTTC. Translated, it gives CSVGPRAEQYF.

This chain links TRBV27 with TRBJ2-1; a possible D gene is TRBD1 (6 bases). V was trimmed by 8 bases and J by 3 bases, leaving 14 bases between them. Per the germline V gene, CDR1 is MNHEY and CDR2 is SMNVEV (reference sequence). The CDR3 is made up of 14 amino acids. In DNA, the CDR3 is TGTGCCAGCGGCCCCTGGGGGCTCTACAATGAGCAGTTCTTC. Translated, it gives CASGPWGLYNEQFF.

The chain employs TRBV23-1 and TRBJ2-1; D not resolved. TRBV23-1 is an ORF; its function is uncertain. The CDR3 has 17 amino acids. V lost 0 bases to trimming and J lost 2 bases, with 14 bases between them. The CDR3 here is CASSQSVGVNPYNEQFF. In DNA, the CDR3 is TGCGCCAGCAGTCAATCGGTCGGTGTTAACCCCTACAATGAGCAGTTCTTC.

V is TRBV12-3 or TRBV12-4 and J is TRBJ1-2, with TRBD1 as a possible D gene (5 bases). This CDR3 contains 14 residues. Trimming took 3 bases from V and 6 from J, leaving 14 bases between them. The CDR3 is CASSLGGEDNGYTF. CDR3 nucleotide sequence: TGTGCCAGCAGTTTGGGGGGGGAAGATAATGGCTACACCTTC.